Following are 29 T cell receptor beta chains from one sample sequenced in a study of radiation and T cells in renal cell carcinoma. Measured with immunoSEQ multiplex PCR; TCRdb has only the in-frame clones, and not every one. The repertoire holds about 120,000 clones, with 65% to 85% as singletons. Regarding time point: blood 2 weeks post-SBRT. Noted treatment: 15 Gy SBRT to primary tumor, nephrectomy 4 weeks later. Sequencing used blood, obtained from a patient whose treatment included radiotherapy and nephrectomy. The receptors were sampled from a man between 50 and 59 years old with renal cell carcinoma.

V is TRBV7-6 and J is TRBJ1-1, with a tentative D call TRBD1 (6 bases). CDR1 is SGHVS, CDR2 FNYEAQ, per germline. With 1 base removed from V and 1 base from J, the gap between germline ends came to 16 bases. The CDR3 sequence is 17 residues long. CDR3 nucleotides: TGTGCCAGCAGCTTAGACAGGGCCCTAGGGTCGAACACTGAAGCTTTCTTT. It yields the protein CASSLDRALGSNTEAFF. The entire variable domain, with the rest obtained from reference TRBV7-6 and TRBJ1-1, is as follows: GAGVSQSPRYKVTKRGQDVALRCDPISGHVSLYWYRQALGQGPEFLTYFNYEAQQDKSGLPNDRFSAERPEGSISTLTIQRTEQRDSAMYRCASSLDRALGSNTEAFFGQGTRLTVV.

V gene TRBV2 combines with J gene TRBJ1-6, with D unclear. The CDR3 totals 15 residues. The germline gives CDR1 SNHLY, CDR2 FYNNEI. Trimming removed 7 bases at V and 7 bases at J, with 17 bases between. Here the CDR3 reads CASNLESLGNSPLHF. The CDR3 DNA is TGTGCCAGCAACCTAGAGTCCTTAGGAAATTCACCCCTCCACTTT. Combining the CDR3 with reference TRBV2 and TRBJ1-6 gives the whole variable domain EPEVTQTPSHQVTQMGQEVILRCVPISNHLYFYWYRQILGQKVEFLVSFYNNEISEKSEIFDDQFSVERPDGSNFTLKIRSTKLEDSAMYFCASNLESLGNSPLHFGNGTRLTVT.

This clone was recorded only once. The chain links TRBV30 to TRBJ2-7; D ambiguous. This CDR3 is 11 amino acids long. Trimming left V 3 bases short and J 3 bases short, with 6 bases between. Germline V gene sequence: CDR1 GTSNPN, CDR2 SVGIG (reference sequence). The CDR3: CAWSGDYEQYF. DNA for the CDR3: TGTGCCTGGAGCGGAGACTACGAGCAGTACTTC. Supplemented by reference TRBV30 and TRBJ2-7, the full variable domain reads SQTIHQWPATLVQPVGSPLSLECTVEGTSNPNLYWYRQAAGRGLQLLFYSVGIGQISSEVPQNLSASRPQDRQFILSSKKLLLSDSGFYLCAWSGDYEQYFGPGTRLTVT.

J is TRBJ2-7 and V is TRBV6-1; a possible D gene is TRBD1 (5 bases). Trimming removed 3 bases from V and 5 bases from J, with 20 bases in between. The CDR3 extends over 16 amino acids. Germline CDR1 is MNHNS and CDR2 is SASEGT. In nucleotides, the CDR3 is TGTGCCAGCAGTGAGGAAGCCGGGTGGGGCCCCGACGAGCAGTACTTC. Residues: CASSEEAGWGPDEQYF.

The genes are TRBV28 and TRBJ1-3, with TRBD1 as a possible D gene (5 bases). The CDR3 spans 14 residues. The germline V gene encodes CDR1 MDHEN and CDR2 SYDVKM. V shed 2 bases and J shed 7 bases, with 12 bases lying between them. The CDR3 DNA follows: TGTGCCAGCAGTTTAGTTGGCAGGGTGAACACCATATATTTT. Translated: CASSLVGRVNTIYF.

The chain has TRBV7-8 and TRBJ1-5; weak D call: TRBD1 (5 bases). This CDR3 region has 16 residues. Trimming left V 1 base short and J 1 base short, with 11 bases between. In germline, CDR1 is SGHVS, CDR2 FQNEAQ. The DNA of the CDR3 is TGTGCCAGCAGCTTAGGGTTTCGGGGCAGCAATCAGCCCCAGCATTTT. Translation: CASSLGFRGSNQPQHF. The whole variable domain, remainder taken from reference TRBV7-8 and TRBJ1-5, is GAGVSQSPRYKVAKRGQDVALRCDPISGHVSLFWYQQALGQGPEFLTYFQNEAQLDKSGLPSDRFFAERPEGSVSTLKIQRTQQEDSAVYLCASSLGFRGSNQPQHFGDGTRLSIL.

This chain joins TRBV7-2 and TRBJ2-1, with D possibly matching TRBD2 (6 bases). This CDR3 is 13 amino acids long. The germline CDR1 and CDR2 sequences are SGHTA and FQGNSA. Trimming cost V 1 base and J 14 bases, with 15 bases left between them. The CDR3 DNA reads as TGTGCCAGCAGCTTAGAGGCGTGGGGGGATAAGTTCTTC. Translated, it gives CASSLEAWGDKFF.

This chain's CDR3 is CASSFGSGANVLTF. The CDR3 nucleotides are TGTGCCAGTTCCTTCGGCTCTGGGGCCAACGTCCTGACTTTC. The rearrangement links TRBV19 to TRBJ2-6; no definite D call. V was clipped by 8 bases and J by 0 bases, with 8 bases between them. This CDR3 has 14 amino acids. Germline V gene data show CDR1 as LNHDA and CDR2 as SQIVND (reference sequence).

This chain uses TRBV7-2 with TRBJ2-7; D call uncertain. V was shortened by 5 bases and J by 2 bases, with 16 bases between the two germline ends. Per the germline V gene, CDR1 is SGHTA and CDR2 is FQGNSA. The CDR3 is 15 residues long. The CDR3 loop reads CASSPPDPPPYEQYF. CDR3 coding DNA: TGTGCCAGCAGCCCCCCTGACCCACCACCCTACGAGCAGTACTTC.

The CDR3 reads CASSQGGVVYGYTF. As DNA, the CDR3 is TGTGCCAGCAGCCAAGGAGGGGTCGTCTATGGCTACACCTTC. The chain is built from TRBV4-2 and TRBJ1-2; D is possibly TRBD1 (5 bases). This CDR3 has 14 residues. The V gene's germline CDR1 is LGHNA and CDR2 YNFKEQ. Trimming removed 1 base at V and 4 bases at J, with 10 bases between.

The genes are TRBV6-6 and TRBJ2-5; D gene unclear. Germline V lookup: CDR1 MNHNY, CDR2 SVGAGI (reference sequence). The CDR3 loop spans 14 amino acids. V was cut by 0 bases and J by 2 bases, with 7 bases left in between. The CDR3 DNA is TGTGCCAGCAGTTACTCGAGAGGACAAGAGACCCAGTACTTC. As protein: CASSYSRGQETQYF.

The rearrangement links TRBV5-1 to TRBJ2-2; D is possibly TRBD1 (6 bases). The CDR3 consists of 15 residues. Trimming stripped 0 bases from V and 0 bases from J, with 6 bases between. Germline lookup yields CDR1 SGHRS and CDR2 YFSETQ. The CDR3 region is CASSLDRANTGELFF. The CDR3 DNA reads TGCGCCAGCAGCTTGGACAGGGCGAACACCGGGGAGCTGTTTTTT.

V is TRBV18 and J is TRBJ1-2; 7 nucleotides agree with TRBD1. Germline assignment: CDR1 KGHSH and CDR2 LQKENI. The CDR3 consists of 14 residues. V gave up 0 bases and J gave up 7 bases; unmatched junction bases: 5. The CDR3 DNA sequence: TGTGCCAGCTCACCACCGACGACAGGGCTTGGCTACACCTTC. Its protein product is CASSPPTTGLGYTF.

The chain recombines TRBV28 with TRBJ2-7; 13 positions agree with TRBD2. CDR3 length: 17 amino acids. CDR1 is MDHEN, CDR2 SYDVKM, per germline. With V trimmed by 6 bases and J by 1 base, 9 bases remained unmatched. CDR3 sequence reads: CASRGTSGAIFSYEQYF. The CDR3 bases are TGTGCCAGCAGAGGGACTAGCGGGGCTATTTTTTCCTACGAGCAGTACTTC.

J is TRBJ2-5 and V is TRBV25-1, with D maybe TRBD1 (6 bases). The CDR3 loop spans 14 amino acids. V lost 3 bases, J lost 2 bases, and 10 bases lay in between. Germline assignment: CDR1 MGHDK and CDR2 SYGVNS. The chain's CDR3 is CASSDRQAQETQYF. CDR3 in DNA: TGTGCCAGCAGTGACAGACAGGCACAAGAGACCCAGTACTTC.

This chain joins TRBV7-2 and TRBJ2-2; no firm D call. The CDR3 spans 14 residues. Germline CDR1 is SGHTA and CDR2 is FQGNSA. V was cut by 5 bases and J by 0 bases, with 7 bases left in between. CDR3 region: CASSPDTNTGELFF. The CDR3 coding sequence is TGTGCCAGCAGCCCTGACACGAACACCGGGGAGCTGTTTTTT.

V and J are TRBV6-6 and TRBJ1-1, with TRBD1 matching over 7 bases. V lost 6 bases and J lost 3; bases outside the gene matches: 7. Germline V gene lookup returns CDR1 MNHNY and CDR2 SVGAGI (reference sequence). The CDR3 spans 14 residues. In DNA form, the CDR3 reads TGTGCCAGCAGGAAAACAGGGGTGGACACTGAAGCTTTCTTT. It codes for CASRKTGVDTEAFF.

The chain links TRBV20-1 to TRBJ1-3; no clear D gene. Trimming took off 6 bases at V and 3 bases at J, with 6 bases between the two ends. In germline, CDR1 is DFQATT, CDR2 SNEGSKA (reference sequence). This CDR3 region has 11 residues. CDR3 sequence reads: CSAKNGNTIYF. CDR3 nucleotides: TGCAGTGCCAAGAATGGAAACACCATATATTTT.

As DNA, the CDR3 is TGTGCCAGCAGTGACAGGGTACCTGGAAACACCATATATTTT. Its protein product is CASSDRVPGNTIYF. The chain links TRBV2 to TRBJ1-3, with TRBD1 as a possible D gene (5 bases). Deletions cut 3 bases from V and 2 bases from J, with 8 bases between. The CDR3 is made up of 14 amino acids. Looked up from germline, CDR1 is SNHLY and CDR2 is FYNNEI.

The chain is built from TRBV19 and TRBJ1-2, with 8 bases aligning to TRBD1. Germline lookup yields CDR1 LNHDA and CDR2 SQIVND (reference sequence). The CDR3 consists of 16 residues. The junction had 11 bases not matched to a gene; V was cut back by 5 bases and J by 3 bases. This CDR3 is CASSPGTGRGHYGYTF. Written as DNA, the CDR3 is TGTGCCAGTAGTCCCGGGACAGGCCGGGGGCACTATGGCTACACCTTC.

The chain joins TRBV7-9 to TRBJ2-7; D gene uncertain. This CDR3 spans 11 amino acids. V lost 5 bases, J lost 2 bases, and 4 bases lay in between. The germline V gene encodes CDR1 SEHNR and CDR2 FQNEAQ (reference sequence). CDR3 DNA sequence: TGTGCCAGCAGCAAAACCTACGAGCAGTACTTC. Its protein is CASSKTYEQYF.

V usage is TRBV5-1 and J usage is TRBJ2-5; D ambiguous. From germline, CDR1 is SGHRS and CDR2 YFSETQ. V lost 0 bases and J lost 5, with 5 bases in between. The CDR3 covers 12 residues. The CDR3 region is CASSLEMETQYF. The DNA for the CDR3 is TGCGCCAGCAGCTTGGAGATGGAGACCCAGTACTTC.

The rearrangement uses TRBV5-1 and TRBJ2-1, with 12 bases lining up with TRBD1. The J segment lost 8 bases and the V segment lost 0 bases, leaving 6 bases of the junction unmatched. Germline CDR1 is SGHRS and CDR2 is YFSETQ. The CDR3 consists of 16 residues. This CDR3 is CASSLVRGQGADEQFF. The CDR3 nucleotides are TGCGCCAGCAGCTTGGTTAGGGGACAGGGGGCGGATGAGCAGTTCTTC.

The J gene is TRBJ1-1, the V gene TRBV6-1; no clear D gene. This CDR3 comprises 15 residues. Trimming took 3 bases from V and 0 from J, leaving 11 bases between them. Germline assignment: CDR1 MNHNS and CDR2 SASEGT. DNA for the CDR3: TGTGCCAGCAGTGAGGGCCGCATAATGAACACTGAAGCTTTCTTT. This encodes CASSEGRIMNTEAFF.

The V and J genes are TRBV6-5 and TRBJ1-2; no reliable D call. This CDR3 spans 11 amino acids. Germline V gives CDR1 MNHEY, CDR2 SVGAGI. V was trimmed by 6 bases and J by 2 bases, leaving 4 bases between them. The CDR3 bases are TGTGCCAGCAGGAAGAACTATGGCTACACCTTC. This sequence encodes CASRKNYGYTF.

This clone was seen more than once but under ten times. The chain recombines TRBV7-9 with TRBJ2-2; 10 nucleotides align to TRBD2. The junction had 6 bases not matched to a gene; V was cut back by 5 bases and J by 6 bases. This CDR3 is built from 15 residues. Germline CDR1 is SEHNR and CDR2 is FQNEAQ (reference sequence). CDR3 sequence (DNA): TGTGCCAGCAGCCCTAGCGGGAGTCGTGCCGGGGAGCTGTTTTTT. It codes for CASSPSGSRAGELFF.

The chain joins TRBV6-6 to TRBJ2-7, with 7 bases lining up with TRBD1. The germline gives CDR1 MNHNY, CDR2 SVGAGI (reference sequence). Germline trimming cut 7 bases from V and 2 bases from J; bases unmatched to any gene: 5. The length of the CDR3 is 13 residues. The CDR3 nucleotides read TGTGCCAGCACCCCGACAGGGACCTACGAGCAGTACTTC. Translation gives CASTPTGTYEQYF.

This chain links TRBV5-1 with TRBJ1-2; D is undetermined. CDR3 size: 13 residues. Trimming removed 1 base from V and 0 bases from J, with 4 bases in between. Germline V lookup: CDR1 SGHRS, CDR2 YFSETQ. The CDR3 DNA is TGCGCCAGCAGCTTGACAGCTAACTATGGCTACACCTTC. It specifies CASSLTANYGYTF.

The CDR3 DNA reads as TGTGCCAGCAGCCAGAGAGACAGGGGATCAGTACCTACAGATACGCAGTATTTT. This sequence encodes CASSQRDRGSVPTDTQYF. The V gene is TRBV7-9, the J gene TRBJ2-3; 8 nucleotides agree with TRBD1. J lost 3 bases, V lost 5 bases, and 16 bases had no gene match. CDR1 is SEHNR, CDR2 FQNEAQ, per germline (reference sequence). The CDR3 has 18 residues.